These 13 T cell receptor beta chains originate from one sample sequenced in a study of cytomegalovirus exposure and HLA in healthy donors. A multiplex PCR was run with 60 Vbeta primers and 13 Jbeta primers. Repertoires were generated with immunoSEQ multiplex PCR, while TCRdb's copy carries only in-frame clones and drops some. The sample holds 150,000 to 200,000 clones, more than 85% seen once. The sample consisted of PBMCs. These receptors came from a woman aged 18 to 35 in good health and CMV-seronegative.

The chain employs TRBV25-1 and TRBJ2-1; 10 bases are shared with TRBD2. Germline CDR1 reads MGHDK; CDR2 reads SYGVNS. J was trimmed by 5 bases and V by 6 bases; bases with no gene match: 4. The CDR3 covers 14 residues. In DNA, the CDR3 is TGTGCCAGCAGATTAACTAGCGGGAACAATGAGCAGTTCTTC. Translation: CASRLTSGNNEQFF.

DNA for the CDR3: TGTGCCAGCAGTTCCCCCGGGCAAGAGACCCAGTACTTC. This codes for CASSSPGQETQYF. This chain uses TRBV6-5 with TRBJ2-5; D is ambiguous. The CDR3 runs to 13 residues. Trimming cost V 4 bases and J 2 bases, with 8 bases left between them. Looked up from germline, CDR1 is MNHEY and CDR2 is SVGAGI.

This clone has only one observation. The chain joins TRBV7-9 to TRBJ1-2; 7 nucleotides match TRBD1. J lost 6 bases, V lost 1 base, and 2 bases had no gene match. Germline V lookup: CDR1 SEHNR, CDR2 FQNEAQ (reference sequence). This CDR3 comprises 13 residues. CDR3 protein: CASSLDRGDGYTF. In DNA, the CDR3 is TGTGCCAGCAGCTTAGACAGGGGCGATGGCTACACCTTC.

This chain uses TRBV7-3 with TRBJ2-1, with D perhaps TRBD1 (6 bases). There are 13 residues in the CDR3. Trimming cost V 5 bases and J 5 bases, with 10 bases left between them. The germline V gene has CDR1 SGHTA and CDR2 FQGTGA. Here the CDR3 reads CASSLDRNNEQFF. For the CDR3, the DNA is TGTGCCAGCAGCCTAGACAGGAACAATGAGCAGTTCTTC.

This clone appeared once. This chain links TRBV15 with TRBJ1-4; no clear D gene. Germline V CDR1 and CDR2: LNHNV, YYDKDF (reference sequence). The ends were cut back, 1 base at V and 3 bases at J, with 9 bases in the middle. The CDR3 is made up of 15 amino acids. The CDR3 DNA follows: TGTGCCACCAGCAGAGGTCCGGGTCCTAATGAAAAACTGTTTTTT. Encoded protein: CATSRGPGPNEKLFF.

V usage is TRBV7-9 and J usage is TRBJ1-4, with 9 bases that match TRBD1. Germline V lookup: CDR1 SEHNR, CDR2 FQNEAQ (reference sequence). The CDR3 has 15 residues. V shed 4 bases and J 6 bases; nucleotides not matched to a gene: 6. The CDR3 DNA follows: TGTGCCAGCAGCTCTGGTGGGACAGGGTATGAAAAACTGTTTTTT. Amino acids: CASSSGGTGYEKLFF.

As to this clone: An end of the junction does not agree with germline; a read error may underlie this. The chain links TRBV7-7 to TRBJ2-7; TRBD1 matches at 8 bases. Germline CDR1 SSHAT, CDR2 FNYEAQ (reference sequence). The CDR3 has 14 amino acids. CDR3 DNA: TGTGCTAGCAGCCCTATGACAGGGGTTGGCGAGCAGTACTTC. Amino acid sequence: CASSPMTGVGEQYF. Combining the CDR3 with reference TRBV7-7 and TRBJ2-7 gives the whole variable domain GAGVSQSPRYKVTKRGQDVTLRCDPISSHATLYWYQQALGQGPEFLTYFNYEAQPDKSGLPSDRFSAERPEGSISTLTIQRTEQRDSAMYRCASSPMTGVGEQYFGPGTRLTVT.

The V and J genes are TRBV2 and TRBJ1-5; 8 bases line up with TRBD1. There are 14 residues in the CDR3. After removal of 7 bases from V and 4 bases from J, the junction contained 6 bases not matched to a gene. The V gene's germline CDR1 is SNHLY and CDR2 FYNNEI. The CDR3 region is CASNGQGRNQPQHF. The CDR3 region has the DNA TGTGCCAGCAATGGACAGGGACGAAATCAGCCCCAGCATTTT.

This chain uses TRBV5-1 with TRBJ2-6; 7 nucleotides match TRBD1. Losses at the gene ends were 3 bases for V and 0 bases for J; bases not matched to a gene: 9. The CDR3 sequence is 18 residues long. Germline CDR1 reads SGHRS; CDR2 reads YFSETQ. The CDR3 sequence: CASSSRQGPLSGANVLTF. CDR3 nucleotides: TGCGCCAGCAGCTCCAGACAGGGTCCGCTCTCTGGGGCCAACGTCCTGACTTTC.

This chain joins TRBV9 and TRBJ1-3; D is uncertain. Trimming took 2 bases from V and 3 from J, leaving 12 bases between them. The germline V gene has CDR1 SGDLS and CDR2 YYNGEE. The CDR3 consists of 15 residues. The CDR3 DNA is TGTGCCAGCAGCGTTAGAGGATCCATTGGAAACACCATATATTTT. Translation gives CASSVRGSIGNTIYF.

V usage is TRBV7-8 and J usage is TRBJ2-1; the match to TRBD1 covers 10 bases. The ends lost 3 bases at V and 5 bases at J; junction bases unmatched: 4. The CDR3 runs 15 residues. CDR1 SGHVS and CDR2 FQNEAQ come from the germline V gene. The CDR3 loop reads CASSFGTGVHNEQFF. CDR3 coding DNA: TGTGCCAGCAGCTTCGGGACAGGGGTCCACAATGAGCAGTTCTTC.

The chain uses TRBV9 and TRBJ1-2; 7 positions agree with TRBD1. This CDR3 contains 17 residues. J was trimmed by 0 bases and V by 1 base; bases with no gene match: 9. Looked up from germline, CDR1 is SGDLS and CDR2 is YYNGEE. CDR3 nucleotide sequence: TGTGCCAGCAGCGTATTCGAGGGGGCCCCTGCTAACTATGGCTACACCTTC. The encoded protein is CASSVFEGAPANYGYTF.

V usage is TRBV29-1 and J usage is TRBJ2-1; D is perhaps TRBD1 (6 bases). The CDR3 length is 13 residues. V was trimmed by 2 bases and J by 7 bases, leaving 12 bases between them. Germline assignment: CDR1 SQVTM and CDR2 ANQGSEA. CDR3 in amino acids: CSVEIGQRNEQFF. The CDR3 DNA sequence: TGCAGCGTTGAAATAGGACAGAGGAATGAGCAGTTCTTC.